The clone carrying this T cell receptor (beta chain) was picked up many times. Antigen: not known. It was by quantitative 5'-RACE with molecular barcodes that TCR beta libraries were made. From the 5' RACE reads, TCRdb called clonotypes with MiXCR, one entry per CDR3 protein. The table has over 450,000 distinct CDR3 sequences, 9.5% to 15% seen once. This sample was taken from a study of CD8 T cells in ankylosing spondylitis. Study-wide results and limits: In ankylosing spondylitis patients, matched synovial fluid reportedly showed significant enrichment of disease-linked clones. Some motif variants were previously reported in reactive arthritis synovial fluid and blood. Disease-linked clones were found to be CD8+ and relatively rare in peripheral blood. What appeared characteristic of ankylosing spondylitis blood was a TCR beta motif of under 10 highly homologous variants.

V lost 4 bases, J lost 4 bases, and 16 bases lay in between. CDR3 length: 15 residues. CDR1 and CDR2 (germline): SNHLY, FYNNEI. The receptor was derived from a male donor with ankylosing spondylitis. Sequenced sample: blood, either unsorted or a sorted T cell fraction (not recorded which). J is TRBJ2-5 and V is TRBV2; D unclear. CDR3 in DNA: TGTGCCAGCAGTGGAGGTATAGGTTTGGGAGAGACCCAGTACTTC. It yields the protein CASSGGIGLGETQYF.